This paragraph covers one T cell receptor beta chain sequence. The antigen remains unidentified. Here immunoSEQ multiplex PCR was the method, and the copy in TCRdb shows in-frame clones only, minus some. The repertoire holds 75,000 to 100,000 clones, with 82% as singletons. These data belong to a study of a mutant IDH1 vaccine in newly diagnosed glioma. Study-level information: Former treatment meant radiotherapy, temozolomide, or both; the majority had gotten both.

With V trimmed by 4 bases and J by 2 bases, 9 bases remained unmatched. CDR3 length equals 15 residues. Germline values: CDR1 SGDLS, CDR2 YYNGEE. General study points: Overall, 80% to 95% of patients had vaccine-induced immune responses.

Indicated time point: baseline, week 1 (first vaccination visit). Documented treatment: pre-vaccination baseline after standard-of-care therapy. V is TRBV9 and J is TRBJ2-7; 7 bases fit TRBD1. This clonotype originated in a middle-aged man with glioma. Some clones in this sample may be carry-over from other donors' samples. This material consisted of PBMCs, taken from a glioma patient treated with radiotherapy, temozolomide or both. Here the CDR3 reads CASSHRGESPYEQYF. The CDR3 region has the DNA TGTGCCAGCAGCCACAGGGGTGAAAGCCCCTACGAGCAGTACTTC.